The present T cell receptor beta chain was sequenced within a study of healthy donors' naive CD4 and CD8 T cells. Study context: Donors spanned ages 20-25, 40-50 and 60-70 years, half female.

Points on this clonotype: What it recognizes is unknown.

Trimming pared 4 bases from V and 4 bases from J, leaving 8 bases between. Germline values: CDR1 SQVTM, CDR2 ANQGSEA. This CDR3 has 11 amino acids. A linear amplification protocol produced the TCR libraries from 500 ng of total RNA. TCRdb re-called the reads with MiXCR, one entry per CDR3 protein. The sample has roughly 200,000 distinct CDR3 sequences, around 80% seen once; the top ten hold 2.3%. Study-wide points: Positive CDR3 charge linked to CD4+ cells, negative to CD8+ cells. Bias from naive T cell homeostatic proliferation was not addressed.

The chain couples TRBV29-1 to TRBJ2-7; D unclear. Sample: naive CD4+ and CD8+ T cells sorted from blood, pooled from several donors. The TCR comes from a pool of human donors in good health; the sample pools cells from several healthy donors. The CDR3 bases are TGCAGCGTTGGGAAGGGATACGAGCAGTACTTC. Amino acid sequence: CSVGKGYEQYF.